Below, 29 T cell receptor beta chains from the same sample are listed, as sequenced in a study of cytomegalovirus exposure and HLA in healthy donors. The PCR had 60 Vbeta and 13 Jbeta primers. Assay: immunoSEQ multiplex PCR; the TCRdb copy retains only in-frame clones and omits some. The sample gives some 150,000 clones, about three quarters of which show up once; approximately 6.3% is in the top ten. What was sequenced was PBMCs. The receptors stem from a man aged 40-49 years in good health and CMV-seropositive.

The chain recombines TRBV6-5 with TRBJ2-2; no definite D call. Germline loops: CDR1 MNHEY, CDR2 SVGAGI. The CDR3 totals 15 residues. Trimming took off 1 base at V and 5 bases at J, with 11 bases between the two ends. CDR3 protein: CASSYFYRLTGELFF. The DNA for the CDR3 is TGTGCCAGCAGTTACTTCTATCGGTTAACCGGGGAGCTGTTTTTT.

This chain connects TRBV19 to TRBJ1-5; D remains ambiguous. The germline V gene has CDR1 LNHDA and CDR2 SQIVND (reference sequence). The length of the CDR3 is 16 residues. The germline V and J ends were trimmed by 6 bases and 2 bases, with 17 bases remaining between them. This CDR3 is CASRQPSRRGNQPQHF. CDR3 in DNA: TGTGCCAGTAGACAACCAAGTCGGCGGGGCAATCAGCCCCAGCATTTT.

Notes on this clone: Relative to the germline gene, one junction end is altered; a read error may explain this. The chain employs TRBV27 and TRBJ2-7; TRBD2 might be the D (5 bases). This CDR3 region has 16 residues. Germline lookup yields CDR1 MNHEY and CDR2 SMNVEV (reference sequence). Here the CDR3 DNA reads TGTGCCAGCAGTGCCAAACTAGGCCTCCTTTCCTCCGAGCAGTACTTC. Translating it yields CASSAKLGLLSSEQYF.

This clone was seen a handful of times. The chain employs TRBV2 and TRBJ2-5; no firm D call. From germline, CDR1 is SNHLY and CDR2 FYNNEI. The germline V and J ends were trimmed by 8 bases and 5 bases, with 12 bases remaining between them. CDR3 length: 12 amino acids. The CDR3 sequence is CASAVIMETQYF. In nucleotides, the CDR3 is TGTGCCAGCGCGGTGATAATGGAGACCCAGTACTTC.

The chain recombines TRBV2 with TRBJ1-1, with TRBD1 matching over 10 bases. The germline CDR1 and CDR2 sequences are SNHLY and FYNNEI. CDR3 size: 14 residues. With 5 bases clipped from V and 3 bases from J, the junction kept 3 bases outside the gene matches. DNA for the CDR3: TGTGCCAGCAGTTCCGGGACAGGGGACACTGAAGCTTTCTTT. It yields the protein CASSSGTGDTEAFF.

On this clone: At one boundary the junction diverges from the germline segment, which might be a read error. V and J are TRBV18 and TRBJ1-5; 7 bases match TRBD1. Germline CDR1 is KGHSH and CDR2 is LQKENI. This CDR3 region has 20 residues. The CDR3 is CASSPLPPGQLLGGNQPQHF. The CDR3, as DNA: TGTGCCAGCTCCCCACTTCCCCCGGGACAGCTCTTAGGGGGCAATCAGCCCCAGCATTTT.

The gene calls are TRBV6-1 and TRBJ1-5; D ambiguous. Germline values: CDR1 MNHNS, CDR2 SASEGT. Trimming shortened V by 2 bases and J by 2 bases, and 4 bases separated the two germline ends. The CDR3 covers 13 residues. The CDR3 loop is CASSEQGNQPQHF. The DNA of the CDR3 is TGTGCCAGCAGTGAACAGGGCAATCAGCCCCAGCATTTT.

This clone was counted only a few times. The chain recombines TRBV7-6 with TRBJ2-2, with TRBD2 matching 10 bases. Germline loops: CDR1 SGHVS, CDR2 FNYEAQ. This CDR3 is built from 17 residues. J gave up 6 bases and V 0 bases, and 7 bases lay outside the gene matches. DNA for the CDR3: TGTGCCAGCAGCTTAGCAGGACTAGCGGCGCGACCCGGGGAGCTGTTTTTT. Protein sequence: CASSLAGLAARPGELFF.

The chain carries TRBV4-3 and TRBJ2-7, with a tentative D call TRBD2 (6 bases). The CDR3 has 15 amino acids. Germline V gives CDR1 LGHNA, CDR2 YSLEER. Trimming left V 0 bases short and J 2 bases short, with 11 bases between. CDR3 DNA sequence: TGCGCCAGCAGCCAAGAAGGGCGGGAAGCCTACGAGCAGTACTTC. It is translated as CASSQEGREAYEQYF.

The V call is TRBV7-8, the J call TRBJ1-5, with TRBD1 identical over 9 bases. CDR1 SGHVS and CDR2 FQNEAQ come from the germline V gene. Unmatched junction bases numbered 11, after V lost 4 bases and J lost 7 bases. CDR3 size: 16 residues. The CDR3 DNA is TGTGCCAGCAGCTCCGGCGTGGGGACAGGGTTGCAGCCCCAGCATTTT. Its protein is CASSSGVGTGLQPQHF.

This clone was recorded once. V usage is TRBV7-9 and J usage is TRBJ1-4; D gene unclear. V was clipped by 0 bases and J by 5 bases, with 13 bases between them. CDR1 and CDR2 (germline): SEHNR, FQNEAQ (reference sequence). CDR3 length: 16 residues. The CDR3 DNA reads TGTGCCAGCAGCTTAGCAGCACGGGGAGGCAATGAAAAACTGTTTTTT. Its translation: CASSLAARGGNEKLFF.

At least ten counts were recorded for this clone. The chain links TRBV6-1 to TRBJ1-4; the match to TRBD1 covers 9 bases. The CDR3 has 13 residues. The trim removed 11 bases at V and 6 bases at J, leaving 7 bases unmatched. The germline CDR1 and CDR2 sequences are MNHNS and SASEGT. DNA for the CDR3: TGTGCCTCCAACAGGGGGCCGTATGAAAAACTGTTTTTT. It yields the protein CASNRGPYEKLFF.

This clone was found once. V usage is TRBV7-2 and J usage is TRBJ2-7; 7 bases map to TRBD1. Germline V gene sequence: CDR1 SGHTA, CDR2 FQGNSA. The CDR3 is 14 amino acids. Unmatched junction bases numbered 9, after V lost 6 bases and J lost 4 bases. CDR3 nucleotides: TGTGCCAGCAGGGGTGGGACAGCAACTTACGAGCAGTACTTC. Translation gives CASRGGTATYEQYF.

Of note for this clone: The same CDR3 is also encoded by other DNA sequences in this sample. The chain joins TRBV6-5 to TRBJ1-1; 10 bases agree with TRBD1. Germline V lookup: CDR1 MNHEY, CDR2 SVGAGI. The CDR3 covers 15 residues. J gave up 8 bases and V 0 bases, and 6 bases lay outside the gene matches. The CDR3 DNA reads TGTGCCAGCAGTTACTCGGGACAGGGGCGAACCGAAGCTTTCTTT. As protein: CASSYSGQGRTEAFF.

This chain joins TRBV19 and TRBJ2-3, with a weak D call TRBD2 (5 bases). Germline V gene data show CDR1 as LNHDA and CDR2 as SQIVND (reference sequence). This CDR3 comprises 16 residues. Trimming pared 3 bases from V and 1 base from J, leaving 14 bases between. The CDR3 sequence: CASSIGLAIRTDTQYF. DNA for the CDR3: TGTGCCAGTAGTATCGGCCTAGCAATCCGCACAGATACGCAGTATTTT.

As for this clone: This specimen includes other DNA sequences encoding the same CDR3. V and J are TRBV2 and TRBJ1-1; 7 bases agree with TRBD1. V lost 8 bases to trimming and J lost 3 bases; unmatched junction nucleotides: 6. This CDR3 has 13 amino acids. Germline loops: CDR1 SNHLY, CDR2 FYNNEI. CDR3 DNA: TGTGCCAGCCGGACAGGTGAGGACACTGAAGCTTTCTTT. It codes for CASRTGEDTEAFF.

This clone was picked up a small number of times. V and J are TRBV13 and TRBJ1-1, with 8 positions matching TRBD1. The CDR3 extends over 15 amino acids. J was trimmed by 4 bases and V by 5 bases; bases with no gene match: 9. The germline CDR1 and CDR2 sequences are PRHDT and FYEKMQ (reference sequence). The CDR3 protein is CASSIRQGRGTEAFF. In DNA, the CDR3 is TGTGCCAGCAGCATAAGACAGGGGCGGGGCACTGAAGCTTTCTTT.

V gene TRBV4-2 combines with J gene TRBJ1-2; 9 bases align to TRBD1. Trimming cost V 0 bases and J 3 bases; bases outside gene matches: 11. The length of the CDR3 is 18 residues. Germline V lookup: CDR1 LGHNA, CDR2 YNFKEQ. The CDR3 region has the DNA TGTGCCAGCAGCCAAGAGGTCGGGACAGGGACCTCCTACTATGGCTACACCTTC. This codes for CASSQEVGTGTSYYGYTF.

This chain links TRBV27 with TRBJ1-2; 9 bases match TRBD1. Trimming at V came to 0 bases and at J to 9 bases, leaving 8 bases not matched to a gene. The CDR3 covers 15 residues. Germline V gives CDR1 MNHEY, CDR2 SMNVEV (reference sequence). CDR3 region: CASSLSTRDRVSYTF. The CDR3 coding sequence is TGTGCCAGCAGTTTATCCACCCGGGACAGGGTTAGCTACACCTTC.

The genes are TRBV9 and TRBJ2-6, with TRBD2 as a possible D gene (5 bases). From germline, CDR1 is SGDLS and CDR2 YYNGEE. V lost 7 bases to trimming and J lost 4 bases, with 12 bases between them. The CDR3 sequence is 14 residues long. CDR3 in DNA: TGTGCCAGCGGCCCGGAGGCCGGGGCCAACGTCCTGACTTTC. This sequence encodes CASGPEAGANVLTF.

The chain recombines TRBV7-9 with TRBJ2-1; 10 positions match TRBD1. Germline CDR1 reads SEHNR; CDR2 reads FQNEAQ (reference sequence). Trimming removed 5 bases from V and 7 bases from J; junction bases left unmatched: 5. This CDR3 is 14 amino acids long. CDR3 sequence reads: CASSKGQGWNEQFF. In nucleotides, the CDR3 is TGTGCCAGCAGCAAGGGACAGGGGTGGAATGAGCAGTTCTTC.

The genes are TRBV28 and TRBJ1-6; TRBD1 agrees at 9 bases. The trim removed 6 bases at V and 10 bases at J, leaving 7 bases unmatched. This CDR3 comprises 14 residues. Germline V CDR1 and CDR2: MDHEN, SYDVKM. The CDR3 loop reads CASRWTGDGSPLHF. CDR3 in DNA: TGTGCCAGCAGATGGACAGGGGACGGGTCACCCCTCCACTTT.

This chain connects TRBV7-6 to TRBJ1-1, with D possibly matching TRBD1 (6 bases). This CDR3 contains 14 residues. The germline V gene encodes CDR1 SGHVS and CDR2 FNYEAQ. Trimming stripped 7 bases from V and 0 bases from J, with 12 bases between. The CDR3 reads CASTLQGMNTEAFF. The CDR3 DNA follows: TGTGCCAGCACCCTACAGGGAATGAACACTGAAGCTTTCTTT. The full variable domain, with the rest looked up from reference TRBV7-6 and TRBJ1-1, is GAGVSQSPRYKVTKRGQDVALRCDPISGHVSLYWYRQALGQGPEFLTYFNYEAQQDKSGLPNDRFSAERPEGSISTLTIQRTEQRDSAMYRCASTLQGMNTEAFFGQGTRLTVV.

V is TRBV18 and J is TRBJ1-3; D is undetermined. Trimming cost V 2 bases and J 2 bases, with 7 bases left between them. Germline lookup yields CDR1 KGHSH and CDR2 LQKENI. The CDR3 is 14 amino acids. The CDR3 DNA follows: TGTGCCAGCTCACCAGCGGTAGCTGGAAACACCATATATTTT. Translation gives CASSPAVAGNTIYF.

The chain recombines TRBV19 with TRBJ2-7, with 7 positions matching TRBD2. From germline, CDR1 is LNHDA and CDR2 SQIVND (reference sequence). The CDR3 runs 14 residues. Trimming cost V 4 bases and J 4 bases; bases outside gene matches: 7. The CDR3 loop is CASSRPGLPYEQYF. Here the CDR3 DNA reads TGTGCCAGTAGTAGACCGGGACTACCGTACGAGCAGTACTTC.

The CDR3 region has the DNA TGTGCCAGCAGACAGGGTATAGGGACAGGGGTCCACGAGCAGTACTTC. Translated, it gives CASRQGIGTGVHEQYF. This chain links TRBV28 with TRBJ2-7, with 10 bases fitting TRBD1. Per germline, CDR1 MDHEN and CDR2 SYDVKM. Trimming took 6 bases from V and 5 from J; bases not matched to a gene: 13. The CDR3 is 16 residues long.

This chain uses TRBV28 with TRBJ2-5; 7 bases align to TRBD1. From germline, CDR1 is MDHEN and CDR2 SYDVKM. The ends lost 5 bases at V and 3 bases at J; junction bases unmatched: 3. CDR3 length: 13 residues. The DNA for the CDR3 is TGTGCCAGCAGTGGGGACAGTAAAGAGACCCAGTACTTC. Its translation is CASSGDSKETQYF.

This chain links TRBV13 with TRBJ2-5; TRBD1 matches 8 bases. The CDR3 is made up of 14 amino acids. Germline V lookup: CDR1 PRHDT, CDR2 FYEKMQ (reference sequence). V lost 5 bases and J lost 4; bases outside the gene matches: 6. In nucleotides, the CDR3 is TGTGCCAGCAGCGAGGACAGGGTCACAGAGACCCAGTACTTC. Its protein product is CASSEDRVTETQYF.

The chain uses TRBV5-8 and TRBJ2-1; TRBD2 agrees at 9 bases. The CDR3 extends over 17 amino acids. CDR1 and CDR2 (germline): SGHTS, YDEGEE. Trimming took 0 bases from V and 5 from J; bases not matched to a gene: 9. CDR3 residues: CASSLAQTSGPNNEQFF. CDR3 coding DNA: TGTGCCAGCAGCTTGGCTCAGACTAGCGGCCCAAACAATGAGCAGTTCTTC.